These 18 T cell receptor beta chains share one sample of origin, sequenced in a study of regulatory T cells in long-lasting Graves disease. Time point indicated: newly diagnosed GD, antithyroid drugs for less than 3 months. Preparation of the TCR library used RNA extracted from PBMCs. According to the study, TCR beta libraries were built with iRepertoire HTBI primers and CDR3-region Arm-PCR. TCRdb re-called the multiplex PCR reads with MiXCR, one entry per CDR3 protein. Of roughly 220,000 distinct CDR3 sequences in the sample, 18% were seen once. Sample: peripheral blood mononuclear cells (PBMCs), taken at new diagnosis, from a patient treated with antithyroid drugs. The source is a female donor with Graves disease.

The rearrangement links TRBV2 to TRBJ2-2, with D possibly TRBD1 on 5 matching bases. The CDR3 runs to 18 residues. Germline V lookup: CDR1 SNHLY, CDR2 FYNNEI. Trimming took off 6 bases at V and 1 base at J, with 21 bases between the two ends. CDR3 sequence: CASSPGGRAHLNTGELFF. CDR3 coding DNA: TGTGCCAGCAGCCCCGGTGGCAGGGCCCACCTGAACACCGGGGAGCTGTTTTTT. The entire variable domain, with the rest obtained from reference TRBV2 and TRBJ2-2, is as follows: EPEVTQTPSHQVTQMGQEVILRCVPISNHLYFYWYRQILGQKVEFLVSFYNNEISEKSEIFDDQFSVERPDGSNFTLKIRSTKLEDSAMYFCASSPGGRAHLNTGELFFGEGSRLTVL.

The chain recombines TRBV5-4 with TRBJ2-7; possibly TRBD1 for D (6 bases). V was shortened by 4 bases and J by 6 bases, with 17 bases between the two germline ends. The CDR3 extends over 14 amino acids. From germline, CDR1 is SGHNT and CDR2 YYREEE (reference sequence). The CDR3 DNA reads TGTGCCAGCAGCGTACAGGGTATAGAGGGCGAGCAGTACTTC. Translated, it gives CASSVQGIEGEQYF. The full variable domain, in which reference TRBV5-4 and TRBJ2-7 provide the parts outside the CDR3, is ETGVTQSPTHLIKTRGQQVTLRCSSQSGHNTVSWYQQALGQGPQFIFQYYREEENGRGNFPPRFSGLQFPNYSSELNVNALELDDSALYLCASSVQGIEGEQYFGPGTRLTVT.

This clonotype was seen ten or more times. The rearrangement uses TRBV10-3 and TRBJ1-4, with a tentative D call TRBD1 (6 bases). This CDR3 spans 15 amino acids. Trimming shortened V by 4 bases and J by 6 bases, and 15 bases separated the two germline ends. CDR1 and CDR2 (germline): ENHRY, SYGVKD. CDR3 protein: CAISVGGATDEKLFF. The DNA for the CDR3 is TGTGCCATCAGTGTCGGGGGGGCTACGGATGAAAAACTGTTTTTT.

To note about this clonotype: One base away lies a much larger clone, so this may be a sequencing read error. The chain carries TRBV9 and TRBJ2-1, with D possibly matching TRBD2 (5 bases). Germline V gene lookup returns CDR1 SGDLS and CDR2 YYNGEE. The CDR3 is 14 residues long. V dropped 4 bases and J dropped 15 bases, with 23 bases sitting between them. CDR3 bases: TGTGCCAGCAGCCCCTATGGAGGTAGCCTGAAGCGGTTCTTC. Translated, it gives CASSPYGGSLKRFF.

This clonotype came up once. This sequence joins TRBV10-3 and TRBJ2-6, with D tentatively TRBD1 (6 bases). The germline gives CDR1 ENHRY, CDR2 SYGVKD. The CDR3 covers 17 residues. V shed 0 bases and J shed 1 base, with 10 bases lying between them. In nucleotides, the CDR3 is TGTGCCATCAGTGAGTCCAGAACAGGGTCTGGGGCCAACGTCCTGACTTTC. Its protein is CAISESRTGSGANVLTF.

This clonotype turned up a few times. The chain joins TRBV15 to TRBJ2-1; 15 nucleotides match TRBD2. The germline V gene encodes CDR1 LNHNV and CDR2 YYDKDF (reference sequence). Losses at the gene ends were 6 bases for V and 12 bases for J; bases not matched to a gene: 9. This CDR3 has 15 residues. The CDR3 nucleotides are TGTGCCACCAGAACCGAGGGACTAGCGGGAGGAAGGCAGTTCTTC. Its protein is CATRTEGLAGGRQFF.

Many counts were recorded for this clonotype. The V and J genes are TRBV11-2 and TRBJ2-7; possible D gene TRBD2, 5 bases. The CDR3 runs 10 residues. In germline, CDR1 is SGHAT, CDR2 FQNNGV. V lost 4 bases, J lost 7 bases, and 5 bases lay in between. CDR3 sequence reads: CASSSGEQYF. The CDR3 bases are TGTGCCAGCAGCTCGGGAGAGCAGTACTTC.

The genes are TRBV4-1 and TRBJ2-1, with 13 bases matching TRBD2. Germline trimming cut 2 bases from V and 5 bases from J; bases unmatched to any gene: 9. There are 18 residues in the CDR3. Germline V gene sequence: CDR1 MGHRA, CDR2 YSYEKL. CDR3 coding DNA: TGCGCCAGCAGCCAACGGGTACTAGCGGGAGGGCCCCACAATGAGCAGTTCTTC. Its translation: CASSQRVLAGGPHNEQFF.

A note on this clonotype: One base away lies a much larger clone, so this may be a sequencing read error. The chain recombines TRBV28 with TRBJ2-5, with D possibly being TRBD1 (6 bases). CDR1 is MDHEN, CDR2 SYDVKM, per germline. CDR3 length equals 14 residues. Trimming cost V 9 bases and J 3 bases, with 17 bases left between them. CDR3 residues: CASTRDNKKETQYF. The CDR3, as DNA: TGTGCCAGTACAAGGGACAATAAAAAAGAGACCCAGTACTTC.

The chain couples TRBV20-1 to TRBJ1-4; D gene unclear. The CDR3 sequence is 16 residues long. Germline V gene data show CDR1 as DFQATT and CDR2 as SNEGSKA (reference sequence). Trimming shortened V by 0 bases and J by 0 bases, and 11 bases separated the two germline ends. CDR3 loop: CSARDIGGATNEKLFF. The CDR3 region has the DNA TGCAGTGCTAGAGATATAGGAGGTGCAACTAATGAAAAACTGTTTTTT.

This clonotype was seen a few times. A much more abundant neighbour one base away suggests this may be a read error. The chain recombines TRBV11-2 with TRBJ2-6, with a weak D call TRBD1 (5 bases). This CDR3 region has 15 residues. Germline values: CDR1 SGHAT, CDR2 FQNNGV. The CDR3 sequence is CASSLEATGANALTF. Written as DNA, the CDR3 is TGTGCCAGCAGCTTAGAGGCCACTGGGGCCAACGCCCTGACTTTC.

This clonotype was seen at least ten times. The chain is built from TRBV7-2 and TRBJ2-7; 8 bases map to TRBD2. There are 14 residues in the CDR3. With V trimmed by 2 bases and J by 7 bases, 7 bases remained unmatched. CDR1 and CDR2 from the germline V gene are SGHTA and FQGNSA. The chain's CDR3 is CASSLSAGASEQYF. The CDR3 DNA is TGTGCCAGCAGCTTATCAGCGGGAGCGAGTGAGCAGTACTTC.

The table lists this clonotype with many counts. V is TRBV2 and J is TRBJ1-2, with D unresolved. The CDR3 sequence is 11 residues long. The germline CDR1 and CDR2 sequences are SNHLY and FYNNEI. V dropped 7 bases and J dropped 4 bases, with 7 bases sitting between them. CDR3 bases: TGTGCCAGCACATCCTTCTATGGCTACACCTTC. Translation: CASTSFYGYTF.

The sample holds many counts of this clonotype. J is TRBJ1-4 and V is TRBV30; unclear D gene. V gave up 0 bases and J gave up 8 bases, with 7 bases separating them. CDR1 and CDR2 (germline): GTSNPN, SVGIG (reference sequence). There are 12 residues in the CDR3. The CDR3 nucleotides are TGTGCCTGGAGTGTTCTCCAGGAAAAACTGTTTTTT. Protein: CAWSVLQEKLFF.

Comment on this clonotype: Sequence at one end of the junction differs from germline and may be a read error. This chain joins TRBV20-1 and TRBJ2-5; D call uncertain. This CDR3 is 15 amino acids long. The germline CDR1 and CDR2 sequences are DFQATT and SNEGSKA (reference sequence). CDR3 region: CSARDTLNSQETQCF. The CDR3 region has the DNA TGCAGTGCTAGAGATACCCTGAACAGCCAAGAGACCCAGTGCTTC.

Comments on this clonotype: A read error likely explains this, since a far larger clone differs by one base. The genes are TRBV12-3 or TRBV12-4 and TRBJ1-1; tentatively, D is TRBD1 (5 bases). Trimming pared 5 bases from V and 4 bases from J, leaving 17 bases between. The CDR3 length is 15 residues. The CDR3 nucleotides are TGTGCCAGCAGTCTAGACGGGGGAGGCGGCACTGAAGCTTTCTTT. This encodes CASSLDGGGGTEAFF.

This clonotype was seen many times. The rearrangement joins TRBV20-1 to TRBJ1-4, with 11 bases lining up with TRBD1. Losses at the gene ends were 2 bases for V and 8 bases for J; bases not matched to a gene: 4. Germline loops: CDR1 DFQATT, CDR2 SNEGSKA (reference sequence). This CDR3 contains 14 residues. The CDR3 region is CSARRGQGGEKLFF. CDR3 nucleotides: TGCAGTGCTAGAAGGGGACAGGGGGGAGAAAAACTGTTTTTT.

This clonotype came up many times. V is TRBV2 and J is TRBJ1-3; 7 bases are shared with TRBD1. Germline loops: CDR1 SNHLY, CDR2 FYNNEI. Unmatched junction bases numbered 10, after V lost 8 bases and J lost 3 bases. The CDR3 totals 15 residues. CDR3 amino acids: CASVPGTVFGNTIYF. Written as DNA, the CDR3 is TGTGCCAGCGTACCAGGGACAGTATTTGGAAACACCATATATTTT.